This T cell receptor beta chain emerged from a study of cytomegalovirus exposure and HLA in healthy donors. Study-level points and caveats: Common viral pathogens were later found to be apparently linked to several of the most significant clusters. An Asian-associated ancestry cluster reportedly showed fewer N-insertions than the roughly 670-donor mean in a later analysis.

In regard to this clone: Antigen: not known.

The junction had 11 bases not matched to a gene; V was cut back by 0 bases and J by 5 bases. The germline gives CDR1 SGDLS, CDR2 YYNGEE. The CDR3 has 17 residues. Both 60 Vbeta primers and 13 Jbeta primers went into the PCR. Profiling relied on immunoSEQ multiplex PCR, and the TCRdb table lists in-frame clones only, not all of them. The listing contains fewer than 85,000 clones. The chain combines TRBV9 with TRBJ1-5; 7 positions match TRBD1. The sequencing input was PBMCs. This TCR was sampled from a female donor in good health and CMV-seropositive. The CDR3 loop reads CASSVGPRQGGHQPQHF. For the CDR3, the DNA is TGTGCCAGCAGCGTAGGCCCCAGACAGGGTGGCCATCAGCCCCAGCATTTT.